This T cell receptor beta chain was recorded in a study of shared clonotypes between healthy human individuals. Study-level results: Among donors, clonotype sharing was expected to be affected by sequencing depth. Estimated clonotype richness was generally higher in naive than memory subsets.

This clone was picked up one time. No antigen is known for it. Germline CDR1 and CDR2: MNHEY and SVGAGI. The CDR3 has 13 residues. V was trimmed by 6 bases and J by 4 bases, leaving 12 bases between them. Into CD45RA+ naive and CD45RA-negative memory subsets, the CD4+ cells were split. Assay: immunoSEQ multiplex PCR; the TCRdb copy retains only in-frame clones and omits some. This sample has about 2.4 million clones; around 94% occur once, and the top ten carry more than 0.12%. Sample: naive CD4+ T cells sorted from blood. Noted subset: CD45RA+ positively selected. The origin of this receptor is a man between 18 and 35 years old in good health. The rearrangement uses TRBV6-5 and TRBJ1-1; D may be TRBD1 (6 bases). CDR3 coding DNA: TGTGCCAGCAGGAGAGGGGGAAGCACTGAAGCTTTCTTT. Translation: CASRRGGSTEAFF.